Presented here are 6 T cell receptor beta chains from one specimen sequenced in a study of blood T cell repertoires in COVID-19. This table comes from immunoSEQ multiplex PCR, and its TCRdb copy is limited to in-frame clones, with some not included. This sample has some 270,000 clones, with under 90% found just once. The specimen sequenced was PBMCs or T cells enriched from blood (not recorded which). The source is a woman aged 40 to 49 who had recovered from COVID-19.

The chain has TRBV6-5 and TRBJ1-2; D not resolved. Trimming removed 5 bases at V and 8 bases at J, with 15 bases between. CDR1 and CDR2 from the germline V gene are MNHEY and SVGAGI. This CDR3 spans 13 amino acids. CDR3 residues: CASSLDNVHGYTF. CDR3 coding DNA: TGTGCCAGCAGTCTCGACAACGTACACGGCTACACCTTC.

CDR3 DNA: TGTGCCAGCAGCCTTGGGGGCGGCTACACCTTC. This gives the protein CASSLGGGYTF. This sequence joins TRBV14 and TRBJ1-2; D may be TRBD1 (6 bases). The CDR3 spans 11 residues. V was clipped by 4 bases and J by 8 bases, with 8 bases between them. Germline V gives CDR1 SGHDN, CDR2 FVKESK.

V is TRBV4-1 and J is TRBJ2-7; TRBD1 matches 11 bases. The ends lost 0 bases at V and 2 bases at J; junction bases unmatched: 3. Germline-derived CDR1 and CDR2 are MGHRA and YSYEKL. This CDR3 region has 16 residues. The CDR3 coding sequence is TGCGCCAGCAGCCAAGACCCGGGACAGGGGGCCTACGAGCAGTACTTC. This translates into CASSQDPGQGAYEQYF.

The CDR3 region has the DNA TGCGCCAGCAGCTCCCGGACAGGGGCTACCTACGAGCAGTACTTC. The encoded protein is CASSSRTGATYEQYF. The chain is built from TRBV5-1 and TRBJ2-7, with TRBD1 matching 9 bases. CDR3 length: 15 residues. The germline V gene has CDR1 SGHRS and CDR2 YFSETQ. The V gene end was trimmed by 3 bases and the J gene end by 2 bases; junction bases not matched to a gene: 6.

The gene calls are TRBV19 and TRBJ1-1; 8 bases are a match to TRBD1. After removal of 5 bases from V and 4 bases from J, the junction contained 9 bases not matched to a gene. The CDR3 is 15 amino acids. Per the germline V gene, CDR1 is LNHDA and CDR2 is SQIVND (reference sequence). The CDR3 reads CASSPRTGRITEAFF. CDR3 in DNA: TGTGCCAGTAGTCCGAGGACAGGGCGGATCACTGAAGCTTTCTTT.

The rearrangement links TRBV5-1 to TRBJ1-1, with 11 bases that match TRBD1. The CDR3 has 16 residues. Germline values: CDR1 SGHRS, CDR2 YFSETQ. The J segment lost 0 bases and the V segment lost 4 bases, leaving 5 bases of the junction unmatched. The CDR3 sequence: CASSPGTGGMNTEAFF. DNA for the CDR3: TGCGCCAGCAGCCCCGGGACAGGGGGTATGAACACTGAAGCTTTCTTT.